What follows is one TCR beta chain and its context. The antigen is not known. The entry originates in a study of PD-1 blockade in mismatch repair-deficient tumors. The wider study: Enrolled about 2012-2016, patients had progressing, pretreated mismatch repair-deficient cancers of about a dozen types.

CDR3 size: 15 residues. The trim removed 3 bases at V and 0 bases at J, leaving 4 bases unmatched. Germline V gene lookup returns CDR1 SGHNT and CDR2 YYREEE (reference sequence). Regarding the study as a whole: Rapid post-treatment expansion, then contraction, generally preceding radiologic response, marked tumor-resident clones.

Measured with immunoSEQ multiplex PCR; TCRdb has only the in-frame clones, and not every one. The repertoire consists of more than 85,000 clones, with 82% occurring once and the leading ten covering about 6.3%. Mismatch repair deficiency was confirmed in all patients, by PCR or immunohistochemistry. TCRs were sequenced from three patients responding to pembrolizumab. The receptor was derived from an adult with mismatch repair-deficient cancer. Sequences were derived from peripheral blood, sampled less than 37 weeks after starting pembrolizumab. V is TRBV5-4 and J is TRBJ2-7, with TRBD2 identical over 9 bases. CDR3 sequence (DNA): TGTGCCAGCAGCTCCGGGGGACTAGCCTCCTACGAGCAGTACTTC. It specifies CASSSGGLASYEQYF.